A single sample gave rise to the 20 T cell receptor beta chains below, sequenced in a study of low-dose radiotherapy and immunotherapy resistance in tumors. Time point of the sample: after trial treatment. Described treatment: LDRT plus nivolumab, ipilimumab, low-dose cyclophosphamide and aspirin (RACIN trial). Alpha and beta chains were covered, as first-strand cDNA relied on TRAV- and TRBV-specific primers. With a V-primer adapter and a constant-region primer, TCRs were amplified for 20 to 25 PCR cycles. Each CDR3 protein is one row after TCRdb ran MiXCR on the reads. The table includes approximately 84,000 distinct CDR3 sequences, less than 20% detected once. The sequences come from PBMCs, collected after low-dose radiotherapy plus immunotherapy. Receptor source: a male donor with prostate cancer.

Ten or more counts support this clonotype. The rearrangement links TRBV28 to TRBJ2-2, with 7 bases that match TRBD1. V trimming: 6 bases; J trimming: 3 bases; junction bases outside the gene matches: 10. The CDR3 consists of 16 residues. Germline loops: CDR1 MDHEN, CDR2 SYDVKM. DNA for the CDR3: TGTGCCAGCAGCCCTTGGCGACAGGGAGACACCGGGGAGCTGTTTTTT. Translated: CASSPWRQGDTGELFF.

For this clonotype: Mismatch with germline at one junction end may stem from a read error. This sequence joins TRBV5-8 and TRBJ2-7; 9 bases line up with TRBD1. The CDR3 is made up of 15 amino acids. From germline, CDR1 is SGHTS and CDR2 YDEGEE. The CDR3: CASSLTGQGLPEQYF. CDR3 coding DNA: TGCGCCAGCAGCTTGACGGGACAGGGACTACCCGAGCAGTACTTC.

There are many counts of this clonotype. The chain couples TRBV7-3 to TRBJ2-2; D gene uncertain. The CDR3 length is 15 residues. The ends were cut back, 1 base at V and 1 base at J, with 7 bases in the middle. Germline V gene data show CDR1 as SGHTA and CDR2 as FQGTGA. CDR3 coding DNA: TGTGCCAGCAGCTTAAATGGGTGGAACACCGGGGAGCTGTTTTTT. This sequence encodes CASSLNGWNTGELFF.

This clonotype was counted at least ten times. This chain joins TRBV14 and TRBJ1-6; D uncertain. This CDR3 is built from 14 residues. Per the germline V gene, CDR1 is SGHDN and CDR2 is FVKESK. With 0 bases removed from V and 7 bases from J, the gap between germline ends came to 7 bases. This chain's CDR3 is CASSQETTNSPLHF. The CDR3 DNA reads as TGTGCCAGCAGCCAAGAGACGACGAATTCACCCCTCCACTTT.

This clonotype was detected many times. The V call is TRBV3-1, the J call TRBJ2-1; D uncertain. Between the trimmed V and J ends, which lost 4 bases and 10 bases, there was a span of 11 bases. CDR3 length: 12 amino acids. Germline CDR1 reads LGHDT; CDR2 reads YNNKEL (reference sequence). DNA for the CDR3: TGTGCCAGCAGCCCACTGGGGTCCGAGCAGTTCTTC. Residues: CASSPLGSEQFF.

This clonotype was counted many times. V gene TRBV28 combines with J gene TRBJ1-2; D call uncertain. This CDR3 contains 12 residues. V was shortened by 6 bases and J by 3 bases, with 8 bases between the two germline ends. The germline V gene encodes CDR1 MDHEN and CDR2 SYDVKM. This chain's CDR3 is CASSRTDYGYTF. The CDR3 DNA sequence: TGTGCCAGCAGCCGGACTGACTATGGCTACACCTTC.

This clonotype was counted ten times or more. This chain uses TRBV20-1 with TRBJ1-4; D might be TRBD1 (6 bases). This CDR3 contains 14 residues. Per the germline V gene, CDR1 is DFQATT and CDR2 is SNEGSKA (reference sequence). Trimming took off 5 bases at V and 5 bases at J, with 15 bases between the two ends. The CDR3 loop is CSAGRRGINEKLFF. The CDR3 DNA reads TGCAGTGCTGGAAGAAGGGGGATAAATGAAAAACTGTTTTTT.

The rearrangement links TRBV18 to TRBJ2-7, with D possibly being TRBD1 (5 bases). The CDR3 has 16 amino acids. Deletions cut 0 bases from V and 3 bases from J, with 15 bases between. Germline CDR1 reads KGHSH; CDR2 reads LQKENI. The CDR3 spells CASSPPTSRDLYEQYF. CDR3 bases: TGTGCCAGCTCACCACCGACCTCCAGGGATCTCTACGAGCAGTACTTC.

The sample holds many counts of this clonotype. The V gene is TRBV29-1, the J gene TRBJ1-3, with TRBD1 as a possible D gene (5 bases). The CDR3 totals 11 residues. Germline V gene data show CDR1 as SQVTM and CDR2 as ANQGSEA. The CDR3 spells CSVGEVNTIYF. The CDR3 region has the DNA TGCAGTGTGGGGGAGGTTAACACCATATATTTT.

The DNA of the CDR3 is TGTGCCAGCACCCTTCTGACAGGCCTTTACAATGAGCAGTTCTTC. Its protein product is CASTLLTGLYNEQFF. The genes are TRBV7-2 and TRBJ2-1; tentative D call: TRBD1 (6 bases). Germline loops: CDR1 SGHTA, CDR2 FQGNSA. V was trimmed by 7 bases and J by 4 bases, leaving 17 bases between them. The CDR3 is made up of 15 amino acids.

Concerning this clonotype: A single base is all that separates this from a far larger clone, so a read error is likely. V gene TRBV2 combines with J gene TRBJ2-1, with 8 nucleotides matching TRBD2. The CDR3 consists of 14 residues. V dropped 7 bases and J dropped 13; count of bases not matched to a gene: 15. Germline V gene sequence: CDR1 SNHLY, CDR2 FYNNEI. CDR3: CASNRAGVRETQFF. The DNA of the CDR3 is TGTGCCAGCAATCGAGCGGGAGTGAGGGAGACCCAGTTCTTC.

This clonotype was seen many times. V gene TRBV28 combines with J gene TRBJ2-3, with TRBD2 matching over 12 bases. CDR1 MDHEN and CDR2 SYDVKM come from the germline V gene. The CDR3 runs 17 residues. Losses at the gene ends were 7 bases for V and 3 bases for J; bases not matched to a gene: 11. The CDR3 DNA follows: TGTGCCAGCAACCAATTAGCCGGGACTAGCGGGACAGATACGCAGTATTTT. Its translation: CASNQLAGTSGTDTQYF.

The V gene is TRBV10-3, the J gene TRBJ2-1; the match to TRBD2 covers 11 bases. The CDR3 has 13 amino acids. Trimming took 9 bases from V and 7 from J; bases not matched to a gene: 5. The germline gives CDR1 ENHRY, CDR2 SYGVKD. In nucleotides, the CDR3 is TGTGCCATTGGACTAGCGGGTCGAAATGAGCAGTTCTTC. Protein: CAIGLAGRNEQFF.

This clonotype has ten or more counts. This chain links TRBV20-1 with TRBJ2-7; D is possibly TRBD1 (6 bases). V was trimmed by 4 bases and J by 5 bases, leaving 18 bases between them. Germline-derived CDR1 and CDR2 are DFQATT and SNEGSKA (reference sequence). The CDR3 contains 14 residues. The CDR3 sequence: CSAMGALDLHEQYF. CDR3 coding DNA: TGCAGTGCTATGGGGGCGTTGGACTTACACGAGCAGTACTTC.

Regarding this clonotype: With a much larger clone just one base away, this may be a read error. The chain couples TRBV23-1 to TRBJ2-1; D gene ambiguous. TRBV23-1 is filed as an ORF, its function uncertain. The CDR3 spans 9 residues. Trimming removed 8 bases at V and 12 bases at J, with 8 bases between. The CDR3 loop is CASRIGQFF. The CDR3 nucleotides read TGCGCCAGCCGCATTGGGCAGTTCTTC.

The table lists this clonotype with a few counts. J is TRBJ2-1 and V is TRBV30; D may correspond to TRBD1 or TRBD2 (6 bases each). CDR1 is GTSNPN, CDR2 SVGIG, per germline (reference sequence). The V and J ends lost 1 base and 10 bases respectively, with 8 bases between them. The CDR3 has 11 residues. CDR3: CAWSEGGEQFF. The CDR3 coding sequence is TGTGCCTGGAGTGAGGGGGGAGAGCAGTTCTTC.

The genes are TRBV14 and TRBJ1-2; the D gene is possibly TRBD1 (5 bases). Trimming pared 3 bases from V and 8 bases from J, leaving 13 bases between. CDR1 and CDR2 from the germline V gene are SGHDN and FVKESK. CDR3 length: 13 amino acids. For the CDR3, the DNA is TGTGCCAGCAGCCAGGATTATCGGGGGGGCTACACCTTC. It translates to CASSQDYRGGYTF.

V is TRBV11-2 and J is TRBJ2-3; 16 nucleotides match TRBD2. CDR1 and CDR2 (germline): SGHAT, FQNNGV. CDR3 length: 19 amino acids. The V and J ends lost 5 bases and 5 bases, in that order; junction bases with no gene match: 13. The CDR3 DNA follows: TGTGCCAGCAGCCAGGGCGGGACTAGCGGGAGGGTTCGGGTAGATACGCAGTATTTT. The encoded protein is CASSQGGTSGRVRVDTQYF.

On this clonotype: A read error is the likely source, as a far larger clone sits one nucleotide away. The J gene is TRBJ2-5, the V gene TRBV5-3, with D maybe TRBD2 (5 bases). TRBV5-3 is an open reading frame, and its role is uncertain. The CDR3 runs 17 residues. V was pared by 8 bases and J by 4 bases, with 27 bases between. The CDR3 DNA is TGTGCCAGCAGCCCCTCGGCGGACGGGATTGGTCGAGAGACCCAGTACTTC. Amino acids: CASSPSADGIGRETQYF.

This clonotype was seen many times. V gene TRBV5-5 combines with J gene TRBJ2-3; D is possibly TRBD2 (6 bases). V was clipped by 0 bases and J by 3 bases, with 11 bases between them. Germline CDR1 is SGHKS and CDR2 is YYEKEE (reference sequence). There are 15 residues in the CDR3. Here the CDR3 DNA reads TGTGCCAGCAGCTTGGTCGGCGGAGGGACAGATACGCAGTATTTT. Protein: CASSLVGGGTDTQYF.